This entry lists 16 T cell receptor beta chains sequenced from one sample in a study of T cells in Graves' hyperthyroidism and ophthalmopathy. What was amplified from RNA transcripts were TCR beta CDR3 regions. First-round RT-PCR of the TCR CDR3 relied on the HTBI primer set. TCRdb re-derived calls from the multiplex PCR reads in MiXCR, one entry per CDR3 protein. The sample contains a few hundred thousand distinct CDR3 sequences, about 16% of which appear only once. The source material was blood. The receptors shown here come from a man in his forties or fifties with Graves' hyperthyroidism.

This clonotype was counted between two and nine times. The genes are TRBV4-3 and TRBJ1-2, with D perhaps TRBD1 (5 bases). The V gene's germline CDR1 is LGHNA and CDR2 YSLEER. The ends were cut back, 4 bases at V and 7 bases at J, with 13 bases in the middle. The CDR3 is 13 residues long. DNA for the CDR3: TGCGCCAGCAGCCGGGACGGCCTGACTGGCTACACCTTC. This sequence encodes CASSRDGLTGYTF.

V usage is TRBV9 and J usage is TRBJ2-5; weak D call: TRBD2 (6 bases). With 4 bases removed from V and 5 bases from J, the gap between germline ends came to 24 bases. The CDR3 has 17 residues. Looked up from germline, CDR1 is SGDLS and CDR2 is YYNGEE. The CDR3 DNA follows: TGTGCCAGCAGCATTGCCTCAGGTGCCTCGGGAGTGGAGACCCAGTACTTC. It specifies CASSIASGASGVETQYF.

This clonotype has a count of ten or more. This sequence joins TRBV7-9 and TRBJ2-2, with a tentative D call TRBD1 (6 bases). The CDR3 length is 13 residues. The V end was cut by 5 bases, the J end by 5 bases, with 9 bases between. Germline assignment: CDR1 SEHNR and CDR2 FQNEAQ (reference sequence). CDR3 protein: CASSLQGTGELFF. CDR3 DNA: TGTGCCAGCAGCCTACAGGGAACCGGGGAGCTGTTTTTT.

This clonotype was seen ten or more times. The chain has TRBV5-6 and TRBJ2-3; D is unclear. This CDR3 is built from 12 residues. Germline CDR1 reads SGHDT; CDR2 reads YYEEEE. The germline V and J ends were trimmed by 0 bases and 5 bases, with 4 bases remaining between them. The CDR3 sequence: CASSLAIDTQYF. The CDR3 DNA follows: TGTGCCAGCAGCTTGGCCATAGATACGCAGTATTTT.

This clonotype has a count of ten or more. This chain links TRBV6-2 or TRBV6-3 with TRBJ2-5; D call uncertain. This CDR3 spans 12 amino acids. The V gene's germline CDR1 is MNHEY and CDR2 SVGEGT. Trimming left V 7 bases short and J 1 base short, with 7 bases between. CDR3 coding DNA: TGTGCCAGCACGAGCAGCCAAGAGACCCAGTACTTC. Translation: CASTSSQETQYF.

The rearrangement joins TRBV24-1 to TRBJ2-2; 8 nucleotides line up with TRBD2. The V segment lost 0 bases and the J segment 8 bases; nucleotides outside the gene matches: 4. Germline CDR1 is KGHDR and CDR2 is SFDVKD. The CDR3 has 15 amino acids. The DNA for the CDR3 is TGTGCCACCAGTGATTTGCGGGGGGGCCTTGGGGAGCTGTTTTTT. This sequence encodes CATSDLRGGLGELFF.

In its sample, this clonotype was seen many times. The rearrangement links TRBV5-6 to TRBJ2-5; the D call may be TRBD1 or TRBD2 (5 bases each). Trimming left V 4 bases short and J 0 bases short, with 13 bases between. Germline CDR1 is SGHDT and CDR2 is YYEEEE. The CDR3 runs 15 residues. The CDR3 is CASSVGTVYQETQYF. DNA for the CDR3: TGTGCCAGCAGCGTGGGGACCGTGTACCAAGAGACCCAGTACTTC.

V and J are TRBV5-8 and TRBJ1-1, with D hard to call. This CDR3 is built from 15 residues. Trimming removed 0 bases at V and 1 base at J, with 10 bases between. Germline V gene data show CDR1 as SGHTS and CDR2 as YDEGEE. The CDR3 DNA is TGTGCCAGCAGCTTGGTTCTCAGCGGGAACACTGAAGCTTTCTTT. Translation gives CASSLVLSGNTEAFF.

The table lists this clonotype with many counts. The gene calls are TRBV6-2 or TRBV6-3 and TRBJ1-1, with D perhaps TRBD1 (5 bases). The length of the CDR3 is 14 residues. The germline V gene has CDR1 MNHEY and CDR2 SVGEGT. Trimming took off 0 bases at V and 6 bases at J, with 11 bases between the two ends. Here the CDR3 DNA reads TGTGCCAGCAGTTACTCGCGGGGGACGGCTGAAGCTTTCTTT. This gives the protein CASSYSRGTAEAFF.

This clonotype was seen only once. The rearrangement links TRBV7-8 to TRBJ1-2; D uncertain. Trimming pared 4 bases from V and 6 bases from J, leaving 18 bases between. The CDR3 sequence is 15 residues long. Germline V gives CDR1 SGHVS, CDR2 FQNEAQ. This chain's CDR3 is CASSSRPTRGDGYTF. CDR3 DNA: TGTGCCAGCAGCTCCAGGCCGACTCGTGGGGATGGCTACACCTTC.

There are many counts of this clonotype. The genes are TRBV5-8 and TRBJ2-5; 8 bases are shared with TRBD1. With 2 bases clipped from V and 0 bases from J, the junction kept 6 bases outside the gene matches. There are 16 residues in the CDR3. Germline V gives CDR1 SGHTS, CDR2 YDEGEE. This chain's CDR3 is CASSFTGTGDQETQYF. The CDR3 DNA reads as TGTGCCAGCAGCTTCACCGGGACAGGCGACCAAGAGACCCAGTACTTC.

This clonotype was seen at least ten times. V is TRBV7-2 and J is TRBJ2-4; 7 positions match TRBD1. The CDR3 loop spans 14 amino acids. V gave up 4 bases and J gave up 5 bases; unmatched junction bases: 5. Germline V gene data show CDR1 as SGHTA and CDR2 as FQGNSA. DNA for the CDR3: TGTGCCAGCAGCTCAGACAGGGCCCAAAACATTCAGTACTTC. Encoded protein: CASSSDRAQNIQYF. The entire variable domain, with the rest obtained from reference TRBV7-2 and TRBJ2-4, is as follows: GAGVSQSPSNKVTEKGKDVELRCDPISGHTALYWYRQSLGQGLEFLIYFQGNSAPDKSGLPSDRFSAERTGGSVSTLTIQRTQQEDSAVYLCASSSDRAQNIQYFGAGTRLSVL.

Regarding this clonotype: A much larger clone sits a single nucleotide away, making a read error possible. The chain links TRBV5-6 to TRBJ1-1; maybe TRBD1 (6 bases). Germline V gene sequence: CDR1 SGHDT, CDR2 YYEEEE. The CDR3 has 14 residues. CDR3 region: CACSLGGGWTEAFF. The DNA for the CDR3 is TGTGCCTGCAGCTTGGGAGGGGGTTGGACTGAAGCTTTCTTT.

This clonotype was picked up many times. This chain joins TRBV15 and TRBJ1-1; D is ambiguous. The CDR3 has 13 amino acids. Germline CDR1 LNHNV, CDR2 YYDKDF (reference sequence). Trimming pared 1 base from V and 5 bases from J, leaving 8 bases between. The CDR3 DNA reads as TGTGCCACCAGCAGAGTTTTAGGTACTGAAGCTTTCTTT. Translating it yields CATSRVLGTEAFF.

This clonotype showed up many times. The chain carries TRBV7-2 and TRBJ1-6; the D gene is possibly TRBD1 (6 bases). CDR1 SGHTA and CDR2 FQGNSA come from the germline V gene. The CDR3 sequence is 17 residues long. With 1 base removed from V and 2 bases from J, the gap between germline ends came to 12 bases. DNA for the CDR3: TGTGCCAGCAGCTTAGTACAGGGAACAACCTATAATTCACCCCTCCACTTT. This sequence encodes CASSLVQGTTYNSPLHF.

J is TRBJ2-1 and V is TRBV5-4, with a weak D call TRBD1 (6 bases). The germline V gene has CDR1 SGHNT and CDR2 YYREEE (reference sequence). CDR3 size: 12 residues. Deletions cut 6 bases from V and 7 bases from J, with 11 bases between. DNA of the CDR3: TGTGCCAGCACAGGGGTGGGGAATGAGCAGTTCTTC. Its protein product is CASTGVGNEQFF. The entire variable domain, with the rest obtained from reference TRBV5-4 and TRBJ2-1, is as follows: ETGVTQSPTHLIKTRGQQVTLRCSSQSGHNTVSWYQQALGQGPQFIFQYYREEENGRGNFPPRFSGLQFPNYSSELNVNALELDDSALYLCASTGVGNEQFFGPGTRLTVL.